These 25 T cell receptor beta chains originate from one sample sequenced in a study of tumor and adjacent non-tumor tissue in lung cancer. The library came from three nested PCR rounds adapted from ARM-PCR protocols. From the multiplex PCR reads, TCRdb called clonotypes with MiXCR, one entry per CDR3 protein. The top ten hold roughly 45% of the sample, which has about 67,000 distinct CDR3 sequences, approximately 73% seen once. This sample's RNA came from whole unsorted tissue. The normal lung tissue was taken more than 3 cm from the tumor edge. Sequencing was done on a sample of distant non-tumor lung tissue. These receptors were obtained from a man aged 60-69 years with non-small cell lung cancer.

For this clonotype: The conserved closing phenylalanine or tryptophan is absent in this CDR3, likely reflecting a read error. V is TRBV29-1 and J is TRBJ2-3; 7 bases map to TRBD2. The CDR3 covers 15 residues. J gave up 5 bases and V 4 bases, and 12 bases lay outside the gene matches. CDR1 is SQVTM and CDR2 is ANQGSEA in the germline V gene. Here the CDR3 reads CSVVPPAGRRDTQYL. For the CDR3, the DNA is TGCAGCGTTGTCCCACCAGCGGGGAGGAGAGATACGCAGTATCTT.

The chain has TRBV6-1 and TRBJ2-4; TRBD2 agrees at 7 bases. The CDR3 has 13 residues. CDR1 is MNHNS, CDR2 SASEGT, per germline. The CDR3 region is CATRGDLDNIQYF. The CDR3, as DNA: TGTGCTACACGGGGGGATCTAGATAACATTCAGTACTTC.

The chain joins TRBV29-1 to TRBJ1-2; weak D call: TRBD1 (6 bases). V lost 0 bases to trimming and J lost 2 bases, with 19 bases between them. This CDR3 region has 17 residues. Germline CDR1 is SQVTM and CDR2 is ANQGSEA. CDR3 residues: CSVEDLKDRTSNYGYTF. The CDR3 nucleotides are TGCAGCGTTGAAGACCTCAAAGACAGGACCTCCAACTATGGCTACACCTTC.

Turning to this clonotype: No conserved phenylalanine or tryptophan is present at the end of the CDR3, so a read error is the likely explanation. The chain couples TRBV6-5 to TRBJ2-3; D is ambiguous. The V end lost 7 bases, the J end lost 11 bases, and 28 bases lay between the germline ends. The CDR3 consists of 16 residues. Germline-derived CDR1 and CDR2 are MNHEY and SVGAGI. This CDR3 is CASTRGREFPTRMQYL. The CDR3 bases are TGTGCCAGCACCAGAGGTAGAGAGTTCCCCACGCGCATGCAGTATCTT.

A note on this clonotype: This may come from a read error, since a much larger clone is one base off. J is TRBJ2-3 and V is TRBV30; 7 positions agree with TRBD2. The CDR3 sequence is 14 residues long. V trimming: 6 bases; J trimming: 6 bases; junction bases outside the gene matches: 12. Germline values: CDR1 GTSNPN, CDR2 SVGIG (reference sequence). CDR3 in DNA: TGTGCCTGTGGGGTCGGCGGGAGAGGGGATACGCAGTATTTT. Amino acids: CACGVGGRGDTQYF. Full variable domain (rest looked up from reference TRBV30 and TRBJ2-3): SQTIHQWPATLVQPVGSPLSLECTVEGTSNPNLYWYRQAAGRGLQLLFYSVGIGQISSEVPQNLSASRPQDRQFILSSKKLLLSDSGFYLCACGVGGRGDTQYFGPGTRLTVL.

Only a few counts were recorded for this clonotype. A much bigger clone sits one base away, suggesting this may be a read error. The chain uses TRBV25-1 and TRBJ2-3, with D perhaps matching TRBD1 (6 bases). The germline gives CDR1 MGHDK, CDR2 SYGVNS. CDR3 length: 13 residues. The CDR3 loop is CTSQGLATDTQYF. The CDR3 nucleotides read TGTACCAGCCAGGGGCTAGCCACAGATACGCAGTATTTT.

Only one count was recorded for this clonotype. One end of the junction is discordant with germline, which a read error may explain. This chain uses TRBV6-1 with TRBJ2-3; weak D call: TRBD1 (5 bases). CDR1 and CDR2 from the germline V gene are MNHNS and SASEGT. This CDR3 is 15 amino acids long. In DNA, the CDR3 is TGTGCCTGCTGTGAACTTCAGGGTAGCACAGATACACAGTATTTT. Encoded protein: CACCELQGSTDTQYF.

As regards this clonotype: One base away lies a much larger clone, so this may be a sequencing read error. In this CDR3 the conserved last residue, phenylalanine or tryptophan, is missing, so a read error is likely. The CDR3: CASSPHDRTTDTQYI. CDR3 sequence (DNA): TGTGCCAGCAGCCCCCACGACAGGACAACAGATACGCAGTATATT. V usage is TRBV7-3 and J usage is TRBJ2-3; the D gene is possibly TRBD1 (6 bases). The V gene lost 5 bases and the J gene lost 3 bases, with 15 bases spanning the gap. This CDR3 has 15 residues. From germline, CDR1 is SGHTA and CDR2 FQGTGA.

This clonotype is labeled medium-sized. V is TRBV29-1 and J is TRBJ1-5; D is uncertain. V gave up 6 bases and J gave up 2 bases, with 11 bases separating them. The germline CDR1 and CDR2 sequences are SQVTM and ANQGSEA. This CDR3 region has 13 residues. The CDR3 spells CSVGGGGNQPQHF. CDR3 in DNA: TGCAGCGTGGGAGGTGGCGGCAATCAGCCCCAGCATTTT.

As for this clonotype: Compared with germline, one end of the junction differs, possibly owing to a read error. The V gene is TRBV28, the J gene TRBJ2-6; 7 bases map to TRBD2. In germline, CDR1 is MDHEN, CDR2 SYDVKM. This CDR3 contains 16 residues. The CDR3 loop reads CASSLGGSSGANVLIF. The CDR3 coding sequence is TGTGCCAGTAGTTTAGGCGGGAGCTCTGGGGCCAACGTCCTGATTTTC.

Points on this clonotype: Its ends do not fully match the called genes, so a read error is possible. The gene calls are TRBV7-9 and TRBJ2-2, with D maybe TRBD2 (6 bases). Germline CDR1 reads SEHNR; CDR2 reads FQNEAQ (reference sequence). CDR3 length: 12 residues. The CDR3 region has the DNA TGTGCCAGCAGCCTAGGGACCGGGGGGCTGTTTTTT. This encodes CASSLGTGGLFF.

In regard to this clonotype: A clone one base away is much larger, so this may be a read error. V is TRBV5-1 and J is TRBJ1-5; D remains unclear. Trimming took 0 bases from V and 2 from J, leaving 6 bases between them. CDR1 SGHRS and CDR2 YFSETQ come from the germline V gene. The CDR3 contains 14 residues. CDR3: CASSLEGRNQPQHF. CDR3 DNA sequence: TGCGCCAGCAGCTTGGAGGGCCGCAATCAGCCCCAGCATTTT.

On this clonotype: The germline gene is not matched at one end of the junction; a read error may be the cause. The gene calls are TRBV29-1 and TRBJ2-7, with D tentatively TRBD1 (5 bases). This CDR3 has 13 residues. Germline CDR1 reads SQVTM; CDR2 reads ANQGSEA. This chain's CDR3 is CSVNQGETYEQYF. The CDR3 DNA sequence: TGCAGCGTTAATCAAGGGGAAACCTACGAGCAATACTTC.

The chain combines TRBV6-1 with TRBJ2-4; D perhaps matches TRBD2 (5 bases). The closer fit of TRBJ2-1 to the DNA end suggests the J call may be wrong. Germline-derived CDR1 and CDR2 are MNHNS and SASEGT. The CDR3 length is 13 residues. The CDR3 loop is CASSLEAKNIQFF. CDR3 DNA sequence: TGTGCCAGCAGTCTGGAGGCCAAAAACATTCAGTTCTTC.

The table lists this clonotype with many counts. This sequence joins TRBV7-6 and TRBJ2-2; 8 nucleotides agree with TRBD1. The CDR3 spans 16 residues. J gave up 6 bases and V 5 bases, and 11 bases lay outside the gene matches. Germline V CDR1 and CDR2: SGHVS, FNYEAQ. The CDR3 nucleotides are TGTGCCAGCAGCCCGACCCGGACAGGGATGGCCGGGGAGCTGTTTTTT. The encoded protein is CASSPTRTGMAGELFF.

Regarding this clonotype: One junction end disagrees with the germline gene, perhaps due to a read error. The J gene is TRBJ1-1, the V gene TRBV29-1, with a tentative D call TRBD1 (5 bases). The CDR3 is 13 amino acids. Germline loops: CDR1 SQVTM, CDR2 ANQGSEA. CDR3 in amino acids: CRIGEGENTEAFF. CDR3 coding DNA: TGCAGGATTGGTGAAGGGGAGAACACTGAAGCATTCTTT.

As concerns this clonotype: Germline is not matched at one junction end, which may reflect a read error. The V call is TRBV6-1, the J call TRBJ2-2, with TRBD2 as a possible D gene (6 bases). This CDR3 has 13 amino acids. CDR1 and CDR2 from the germline V gene are MNHNS and SASEGT. The CDR3 coding sequence is TGTGCCAGAAGTGAAGGGAGGCCCGGAGAGCTGTTTTTT. Amino acids: CARSEGRPGELFF.

In regard to this clonotype: A junction end diverges from the germline sequence, so it may reflect a read error. The chain links TRBV11-1 to TRBJ2-2; 7 bases fit TRBD1. This CDR3 has 14 residues. CDR1 is SGHAT, CDR2 FQDESV, per germline (reference sequence). The CDR3 spells CTSSYTSGTGELAF. In DNA form, the CDR3 reads TGTACCAGCAGCTATACTAGTGGCACAGGGGAGCTGGCTTTT.

Worth noting for this clonotype: One end of the junction is discordant with germline, which a read error may explain. V usage is TRBV28 and J usage is TRBJ2-3; 7 nucleotides agree with TRBD2. CDR3 length: 18 amino acids. The V gene's germline CDR1 is MDHEN and CDR2 SYDVKM. CDR3 region: CASSLGWTSGVSTDMQYF. DNA for the CDR3: TGTGCCAGCAGTTTAGGTTGGACTAGTGGGGTTAGCACAGATATGCAGTATTTT.

CDR3 loop: CASNTPSDRRNYNEQFF. DNA of the CDR3: TGTGCCAGCAATACTCCCTCCGACAGGAGAAACTACAATGAGCAGTTCTTC. V and J are TRBV6-6 and TRBJ2-1, with D possibly being TRBD1 (6 bases). The CDR3 loop spans 17 amino acids. V lost 7 bases and J lost 3, with 22 bases in between. Germline V CDR1 and CDR2: MNHNY, SVGAGI (reference sequence).

This clonotype is a singleton in its sample. As the CDR3 is not closed by the conserved phenylalanine or tryptophan, this likely results from a read error. This sequence joins TRBV6-5 and TRBJ2-1; D might be TRBD2 (6 bases). The CDR3 totals 13 residues. Germline CDR1 and CDR2: MNHEY and SVGAGI. CDR3: CASSWPGVNVQFL. Here the CDR3 DNA reads TGTGCCAGCAGTTGGCCGGGAGTCAATGTGCAGTTCCTC.

With respect to this clonotype: A clone one base away is much larger, so this may be a read error. The gene calls are TRBV24-1 and TRBJ1-1; the D gene is possibly TRBD1 (6 bases). The length of the CDR3 is 15 residues. Germline values: CDR1 KGHDR, CDR2 SFDVKD. V lost 4 bases and J lost 4, with 15 bases in between. The chain's CDR3 is CATSDEKGQSTEAFF. In nucleotides, the CDR3 is TGTGCCACCAGTGACGAAAAAGGACAGAGCACTGAAGCTTTCTTT.

The CDR3 is CASPSLGGNEQFF. CDR3 bases: TGTGCCAGCCCTAGTTTAGGGGGCAATGAGCAGTTCTTC. The rearrangement joins TRBV6-1 to TRBJ2-1; possibly TRBD1 for D (6 bases). Germline V gene lookup returns CDR1 MNHNS and CDR2 SASEGT. CDR3 length: 13 residues. V was shortened by 8 bases and J by 6 bases, with 14 bases between the two germline ends.

On this clonotype itself: A junction end diverges from the germline sequence, so it may reflect a read error. This chain links TRBV4-1 with TRBJ2-2, with D perhaps given as TRBD1 or TRBD2 (5 bases each). The CDR3 runs 17 residues. The V gene's germline CDR1 is MGHRA and CDR2 YSYEKL. The CDR3 is CASSQVGEGTNTEELFF. CDR3 nucleotides: TGCGCCAGCAGTCAAGTTGGGGAAGGGACGAACACCGAGGAGCTGTTTTTT.

For this clonotype: An end of the junction does not agree with germline; a read error may underlie this. The CDR3 region is CASSEGAGLNQPQYF. DNA for the CDR3: TGTGCCAGCAGCGAAGGAGCAGGGCTAAATCAGCCCCAGTATTTT. V is TRBV6-1 and J is TRBJ1-5; maybe TRBD1 (5 bases). The end of the DNA fits TRBJ2-3 better, so the J call may be wrong. This CDR3 region has 15 residues. In germline, CDR1 is MNHNS, CDR2 SASEGT.